A selection of T cell receptor beta chains follows, all from one sample in a study of T-cell reconstitution after alpha-beta-depleted transplantation in children. TCRdb ran MiXCR on the PCR reads and lists one entry per CDR3 protein. The sample holds more than 400,000 distinct CDR3 sequences; approximately 41% are singletons and the top ten take 27%. The specimen was PBMCs, collected before TCRalphabeta/CD19-depleted stem cell transplant. The receptors originated from a girl under 10 years old with aplastic anemia, due to receive a stem cell transplant. CDR3s leave out the opening cysteine and the closing phenylalanine or tryptophan. The order of the fields is J gene, V gene, CDR3 protein.

>TRBJ2-1|TRBV6-5
ASSYIQGGNEQF
>TRBJ2-1|TRBV5-1
ASSLALAGGPDEQF
>TRBJ1-2|TRBV29-1
SVAGVEANYGYT
>TRBJ2-1|TRBV30
AWSRGIAGVGNEQF
>TRBJ1-5|TRBV20-1
SAPKPSGYSNQPQH
>TRBJ1-1|TRBV29-1
SVERNTEAF
>TRBJ2-3|TRBV20-1
SARVVGRRDTDTQY
>TRBJ2-3|TRBV29-1
SVAGGGTDTQY
>TRBJ1-5|TRBV6-1
ASSVTGGRNQPQH
>TRBJ2-2|TRBV30
ASPPAGGGTGELF
>TRBJ1-1|TRBV30
AWMPNTEAF
>TRBJ2-7|TRBV5-1
ASSLVQPRGYEQY
>TRBJ2-7|TRBV7-2
ASSLDSARSAEQY
>TRBJ2-7|TRBV5-1
ASSLRLAGVGEQY
>TRBJ2-7|TRBV12-3/TRBV12-4
ASSPIGGDEQY
>TRBJ2-3|TRBV12-3/TRBV12-4
ASSFGRSGPDTQY
>TRBJ1-1|TRBV12-3/TRBV12-4
ASSFDTEAF
>TRBJ2-2|TRBV5-1
ASSTGATGELF
>TRBJ2-3|TRBV29-1
SVDGTGGAGTDTQY
>TRBJ2-3|TRBV7-8
ASSRGGVMGADTQY
>TRBJ1-2|TRBV20-1
SAREAGRNYGYT
>TRBJ2-5|TRBV7-8
ASSLGGLAGVMETQY